This T cell receptor beta chain was identified during a study of Ad26.COV2.S vaccination and SARS-CoV-2 variants. Study-wide results and caveats: TCR breadth and depth analyses may have underestimated total T cell responses.

As for this clone: Its antigen is as yet unknown.

The treatment is: about 20 received Ad26.COV2.S at low or high dose, single or two shots; 5 received placebo; per-sample allocation not given. Collection of the samples took place on day 63 after the first injection of vaccine or placebo. Sequenced by immunoSEQ multiplex PCR; TCRdb stores in-frame clones only, minus some. Here the sample spans hundreds of thousands of clones, 86% being singletons. The CDR3 extends over 12 amino acids. Germline CDR1 is SGDLS and CDR2 is YYNGEE. V trimming: 4 bases; J trimming: 11 bases; junction bases outside the gene matches: 8. The TCR was taken from a person between 18 and 59 years old who received the Ad26.COV2.S COVID-19 vaccine or a placebo. The chain links TRBV9 to TRBJ1-2, with 7 positions matching TRBD1. Sequenced here: peripheral blood, sampled in a trial of Ad26.COV2.S vaccine versus placebo. Written as DNA, the CDR3 is TGTGCCAGCAGCTCCCAGGGGGTTGGGTACACCTTC. The encoded protein is CASSSQGVGYTF.